The source of this T cell receptor beta chain is a study of T cell responses to AZD1222 COVID-19 vaccine (dated by TCRdb to the early 2020s). Regarding the complete study: AZD1222 recipients whose second dose came at about 4 weeks and those whose second dose came at about 12 weeks were combined into one group, since spike-specific TCR depth and breadth did not differ between the two schedules. Trial participants were enrolled by age into subgroups of 18-55, 56-69 and 70-plus years, and around 150, 28 and 57 TCR-sequenced participants, respectively, were included in these subgroups. TCR sequencing was performed for about 240 trial participants, of whom 200 to 210 were given two doses of AZD1222 and approximately 25 were given two doses of MenACWY control vaccine. On the study overall, not on this receptor specifically: Conclusions about previously exposed vaccinees are limited, since just 6 or 7 AZD1222 recipients were seropositive for SARS-CoV-2 at baseline. Participants were mostly white British, with more females than males. The authors suggested clonal diversity may have been underestimated. In the small 56-69-year group, the increase in depth fell short of significance, most likely because of low power. After two AZD1222 doses, both the breadth and the depth of spike-specific TCRs were significantly higher than at day 0 and than in MenACWY recipients. Because no day 14 peak-response samples were available, repertoires were characterized only after the peak T cell response. CD4 TCRs associated with the vaccine covered the entire spike protein, and the dominant responses were in regions 160-218 and 743-854. Reportedly, almost half of the unique spike-specific TCRs recognized epitopes lying outside the regions that are mutated in the B.1.351 and B.1.1.7 variants.

Trimming accounts for 0 bases at V and 12 bases at J, while the number of junction bases matched to no gene is 6. CDR1 and CDR2 are read off the germline V gene (reference sequence) as LNHDA and SQIVND. The CDR3, from cysteine to phenylalanine, totals 13 residues. Of the read, only the CDR3 DNA is kept; its 39 bases are in frame from base 1. The CDR3 regions of human TCRbeta chains were subjected to immunosequencing. As for the authors' bioinformatics: TCRs in the repertoires were compared against a reference library of SARS-CoV-2-specific TCRs that had been generated with the MIRA antigen-specificity platform. Breadth meant the fraction of unique TCRs that were SARS-CoV-2-associated, whereas depth meant the fraction of total T cells that were SARS-CoV-2-associated. Using the MIRA data, every spike-specific TCR was mapped to the spike region that the TCR reacted to and assigned to either a CD4 or a CD8 class. Log10-transformed breadth and depth values were compared by one-way ANOVA with Sidak's multiple comparisons tests. TCRdb provides this immuneACCESS table in a form limited to in-frame rearrangements. Some clones are lacking; in checked studies, under half of them reflect an unresolved V gene, and why the rest are absent is not known. V and J calls and clone size come straight from that table; D and trimming were deduced from the DNA. In this sample the table shows under 200,000 clones, 88% of which occur a single time. The biggest ten clones account for around 5.2% of the sample.

This sample's time point label indicates: baseline before first vaccination. Vaccinee samples were obtained from the UK trials COV001 and COV002, which included a single-blind randomized controlled phase 2/3 trial of AZD1222 (ChAdOx1 nCoV-19) in healthy adults. For TCRbeta chain sequencing, PBMC samples from trial participants were taken at day 0 and at day 28 after the second dose. For this clone: Its antigen is currently not known. Qualities for individual bases were not recorded, and no much larger clone is one base off.

The rearranged segments are TRBV19 and TRBJ1-1; the central 8 bases match TRBD1. The origin of this receptor is an adult in good health. Sequences were derived from peripheral blood, sampled on day 0 of AZD1222 vaccination. The nucleotides are TGTGCCAGTAGTATAGAGCCAGGGGGCTCGTCTTTCTTT. Translated, it reads CASSIEPGGSSFF.